One sample yielded the 24 T cell receptor beta chains listed below, sequenced in a study of blood T cell repertoires in COVID-19. TCRdb keeps only in-frame clones here, not all; method: immunoSEQ multiplex PCR. The sample includes about 19,000 clones, about 90% seen only once; the top ten take 11%. Material: peripheral blood. The receptors shown here come from a human donor in a cohort sampled during active COVID-19.

The chain links TRBV5-1 to TRBJ2-1; D gene uncertain. The length of the CDR3 is 12 residues. V lost 0 bases and J lost 7, with 5 bases in between. The germline V gene encodes CDR1 SGHRS and CDR2 YFSETQ. In DNA form, the CDR3 reads TGCGCCAGCAGCTTGGGAGCAAATGAGCAGTTCTTC. It is translated as CASSLGANEQFF. Variable domain in full (rest from reference TRBV5-1 and TRBJ2-1): KAGVTQTPRYLIKTRGQQVTLSCSPISGHRSVSWYQQTPGQGLQFLFEYFSETQRNKGNFPGRFSGRQFSNSRSEMNVSTLELGDSALYLCASSLGANEQFFGPGTRLTVL.

The chain combines TRBV6-6 with TRBJ2-3; 8 bases are a match to TRBD2. CDR1 is MNHNY, CDR2 SVGAGI, per germline (reference sequence). V was pared by 6 bases and J by 6 bases, with 11 bases of the junction left unmatched. This CDR3 comprises 15 residues. The chain's CDR3 is CASSRARGGTDTQYF. The CDR3 nucleotides read TGTGCCAGCAGCAGGGCCCGGGGGGGAACGGATACGCAGTATTTT.

This clone has a single count. The chain joins TRBV4-1 to TRBJ1-1; the D is unclear. The CDR3 loop spans 13 amino acids. Germline V gene data show CDR1 as MGHRA and CDR2 as YSYEKL. With 4 bases removed from V and 7 bases from J, the gap between germline ends came to 13 bases. CDR3 residues: CASSRTASFEAFF. The CDR3, as DNA: TGCGCCAGCAGCCGGACTGCTAGTTTTGAAGCTTTCTTT.

V and J are TRBV7-8 and TRBJ1-6; 7 nucleotides line up with TRBD1. Germline V gene data show CDR1 as SGHVS and CDR2 as FQNEAQ. The ends lost 5 bases at V and 9 bases at J; junction bases unmatched: 7. The CDR3 runs 14 residues. In DNA form, the CDR3 reads TGTGCCAGCAGCCACGACAGGGTACCTTCACCCCTCCACTTT. It yields the protein CASSHDRVPSPLHF.

This rearrangement joins TRBV5-1 to TRBJ2-4, with TRBD2 matching 15 bases. Germline V gene sequence: CDR1 SGHRS, CDR2 YFSETQ. V was pared by 0 bases and J by 0 bases, with 10 bases of the junction left unmatched. The CDR3 covers 21 residues. Here the CDR3 DNA reads TGCGCCAGCAGCTTGGGGACTAGCGGGGGGGAGACCTTACTAGCCAAAAACATTCAGTACTTC. Protein sequence: CASSLGTSGGETLLAKNIQYF.

This chain uses TRBV3-1 (or the pseudogene TRBV3-2) with TRBJ2-3; D is undetermined. This CDR3 is built from 14 residues. Germline V lookup: CDR1 LGHDT, CDR2 YNNKEL (reference sequence). V lost 1 base to trimming and J lost 0 bases, with 5 bases between them. CDR3 sequence: CASSQVSSTDTQYF. As DNA, the CDR3 is TGTGCCAGCAGCCAAGTATCTAGCACAGATACGCAGTATTTT.

This chain uses TRBV6-5 with TRBJ1-5; the match to TRBD1 covers 8 bases. Germline values: CDR1 MNHEY, CDR2 SVGAGI. V lost 6 bases to trimming and J lost 6 bases; unmatched junction nucleotides: 4. This CDR3 contains 13 residues. The CDR3 loop reads CASRNRGGQPQHF. In DNA form, the CDR3 reads TGTGCCAGCAGGAACAGGGGGGGTCAGCCCCAGCATTTT.

The chain carries TRBV4-1 and TRBJ2-3, with 7 bases lining up with TRBD1. With V trimmed by 6 bases and J by 0 bases, 3 bases remained unmatched. Germline assignment: CDR1 MGHRA and CDR2 YSYEKL. This CDR3 is built from 14 residues. CDR3 residues: CASRRDSSTDTQYF. CDR3 nucleotides: TGCGCCAGCAGACGGGACAGTAGCACAGATACGCAGTATTTT.

This chain uses TRBV5-8 with TRBJ1-2, with no clear D. V lost 1 base and J lost 6, with 10 bases in between. Germline CDR1 SGHTS, CDR2 YDEGEE. The CDR3 runs 13 residues. CDR3: CASSLLNSHGYTF. The CDR3 nucleotides are TGTGCCAGCAGCTTGCTCAACTCACATGGCTACACCTTC.

The chain links TRBV12-5 to TRBJ1-2; D is ambiguous. This CDR3 is built from 13 residues. Germline CDR1 and CDR2: LGHNT and FRNRAP. The V and J ends lost 8 bases and 8 bases respectively, with 18 bases between them. In DNA, the CDR3 is TGTGCTAGTAGCAACAGCGCCCGAGGGGGCTACACCTTC. Translation: CASSNSARGGYTF. Variable domain in full (rest from reference TRBV12-5 and TRBJ1-2): DARVTQTPRHKVTEMGQEVTMRCQPILGHNTVFWYRQTMMQGLELLAYFRNRAPLDDSGMPKDRFSAEMPDATLATLKIQPSEPRDSAVYFCASSNSARGGYTFGSGTRLTVV.

The V gene is TRBV13, the J gene TRBJ2-3, with 9 nucleotides matching TRBD2. V lost 0 bases and J lost 3; bases outside the gene matches: 10. CDR3 length: 18 amino acids. Germline CDR1 PRHDT, CDR2 FYEKMQ (reference sequence). This CDR3 is CASSLGLRASGATDTQYF. The DNA of the CDR3 is TGTGCCAGCAGCTTAGGCCTCAGGGCTAGCGGGGCAACAGATACGCAGTATTTT.

The chain couples TRBV7-8 to TRBJ2-5; TRBD2 aligns across 14 bases. The germline CDR1 and CDR2 sequences are SGHVS and FQNEAQ. V lost 5 bases and J lost 0; bases outside the gene matches: 5. The CDR3 loop spans 17 amino acids. CDR3 protein: CASSTGLAGAYQETQYF. The CDR3, as DNA: TGTGCCAGCAGCACGGGACTAGCGGGGGCCTACCAAGAGACCCAGTACTTC. Full variable domain (rest looked up from reference TRBV7-8 and TRBJ2-5): GAGVSQSPRYKVAKRGQDVALRCDPISGHVSLFWYQQALGQGPEFLTYFQNEAQLDKSGLPSDRFFAERPEGSVSTLKIQRTQQEDSAVYLCASSTGLAGAYQETQYFGPGTRLLVL.

The chain employs TRBV6-5 and TRBJ2-2; weak D call: TRBD1 (5 bases). CDR3 length: 12 residues. V gave up 4 bases and J gave up 7 bases, with 7 bases separating them. Germline CDR1 is MNHEY and CDR2 is SVGAGI. CDR3 protein: CASSSGYGELFF. As DNA, the CDR3 is TGTGCCAGCAGTTCAGGGTACGGGGAGCTGTTTTTT.

The chain carries TRBV5-1 and TRBJ1-1; 9 bases align to TRBD1. This CDR3 is 16 amino acids long. CDR1 is SGHRS, CDR2 YFSETQ, per germline. V was clipped by 2 bases and J by 2 bases; unmatched bases: 7. The chain's CDR3 is CASSLKTGGRNTEAFF. The CDR3 DNA sequence: TGCGCCAGCAGCTTAAAGACAGGGGGACGTAACACTGAAGCTTTCTTT.

There are a few counts of this clone. V is TRBV5-6 and J is TRBJ2-3, with TRBD1 identical over 9 bases. The CDR3 length is 16 residues. Germline values: CDR1 SGHDT, CDR2 YYEEEE. J lost 1 base, V lost 4 bases, and 7 bases had no gene match. CDR3 sequence reads: CASSRDRAVGTDTQYF. CDR3 DNA: TGTGCCAGCAGCCGGGACAGGGCTGTTGGCACAGATACGCAGTATTTT. The full variable domain, with the rest looked up from reference TRBV5-6 and TRBJ2-3, is DAGVTQSPTHLIKTRGQQVTLRCSPKSGHDTVSWYQQALGQGPQFIFQYYEEEERQRGNFPDRFSGHQFPNYSSELNVNALLLGDSALYLCASSRDRAVGTDTQYFGPGTRLTVL.

In this sample, this clone turned up a few times. The chain uses TRBV5-1 and TRBJ1-2; D is ambiguous. The CDR3 covers 15 residues. Germline CDR1 SGHRS, CDR2 YFSETQ. Between the trimmed V and J ends, which lost 0 bases and 7 bases, there was a span of 16 bases. Written as DNA, the CDR3 is TGCGCCAGCAGCTTGGCCCTAGACTCCGTCGGTGGCTACACCTTC. It codes for CASSLALDSVGGYTF.

CDR3 sequence (DNA): TGCAGCGCCAACACCCCCGATACGCAGTATTTT. This sequence encodes CSANTPDTQYF. The V call is TRBV29-1, the J call TRBJ2-3; D ambiguous. The V gene lost 7 bases and the J gene lost 6 bases, with 11 bases spanning the gap. This CDR3 is 11 amino acids long. Per the germline V gene, CDR1 is SQVTM and CDR2 is ANQGSEA.

The chain is built from TRBV6-5 and TRBJ1-1; D is uncertain. V gave up 2 bases and J gave up 4 bases, with 8 bases separating them. There are 13 residues in the CDR3. Germline CDR1 MNHEY, CDR2 SVGAGI. The CDR3 nucleotides are TGTGCCAGCAGTTACGAGCGGAGCACTGAAGCTTTCTTT. Residues: CASSYERSTEAFF.

The genes are TRBV29-1 and TRBJ1-2, with 7 bases identical to TRBD1. The CDR3 covers 16 residues. After removal of 6 bases from V and 0 bases from J, the junction contained 13 bases not matched to a gene. Germline V gene sequence: CDR1 SQVTM, CDR2 ANQGSEA. This CDR3 reads CSVYKPTGEANYGYTF. The CDR3 DNA is TGCAGCGTCTATAAACCAACAGGGGAGGCTAACTATGGCTACACCTTC.

J is TRBJ1-6 and V is TRBV6-4, with D possibly TRBD1 on 5 matching bases. Germline-derived CDR1 and CDR2 are MRHNA and SNTAGT. The length of the CDR3 is 15 residues. V was trimmed by 0 bases and J by 4 bases, leaving 7 bases between them. The chain's CDR3 is CASSDSTEYNSPLHF. As DNA, the CDR3 is TGTGCCAGCAGTGACTCGACAGAATATAATTCACCCCTCCACTTT.

This sequence joins TRBV5-5 and TRBJ2-7; tentative D call: TRBD1 (5 bases). The germline CDR1 and CDR2 sequences are SGHKS and YYEKEE (reference sequence). The CDR3 sequence is 14 residues long. Deletions cut 1 base from V and 1 base from J, with 9 bases between. The CDR3 sequence is CASSLSQGSYEQYF. The CDR3, as DNA: TGTGCCAGCAGCTTGAGCCAGGGATCCTACGAGCAGTACTTC.

The chain has TRBV5-1 and TRBJ1-2; D is possibly TRBD1 (5 bases). The V gene's germline CDR1 is SGHRS and CDR2 YFSETQ. CDR3 length equals 13 residues. V dropped 5 bases and J dropped 2 bases, with 10 bases sitting between them. This CDR3 reads CASSESGNYGYTF. CDR3 DNA: TGCGCCAGCAGTGAATCAGGGAACTATGGCTACACCTTC.

The chain uses TRBV2 and TRBJ2-7; 12 bases are shared with TRBD2. Germline V lookup: CDR1 SNHLY, CDR2 FYNNEI. V was pared by 6 bases and J by 4 bases, with 7 bases of the junction left unmatched. This CDR3 has 15 residues. The CDR3 here is CASRDSSGGVYEQYF. As DNA, the CDR3 is TGTGCCAGCAGGGACTCTAGCGGGGGGGTTTACGAGCAGTACTTC.

The chain uses TRBV5-1 and TRBJ2-3; no clear D. The germline CDR1 and CDR2 sequences are SGHRS and YFSETQ. The CDR3 contains 12 residues. The V end lost 7 bases, the J end lost 1 base, and 7 bases lay between the germline ends. DNA of the CDR3: TGCGCCAGCTTTTCAGGCACAGATACGCAGTATTTT. It encodes CASFSGTDTQYF.